One sample yielded the 2 T cell receptor beta chains listed below, sequenced in a study of spatial heterogeneity in lung cancer. Study-level findings and limits: One measure, the expanded intratumoral alpha and beta TCR count, tracked tumor mutation counts.

The time point was: sample taken at primary tumor resection. These TCRs' antigens remain unknown. TCRdb reprocessed the 5' RACE reads via MiXCR and lists one record per CDR3 protein. The sample yields about 17,000 distinct CDR3 sequences, 5% to 8% seen once. This specimen consisted of lung tumor tissue, obtained at surgery. Receptor source: a male donor with early-stage non-small cell lung cancer.

This clonotype was seen at least ten times. This beta chain appears as a stray read in a library generated for alpha chains; its size is not informative. This sequence joins TRBV20-1 and TRBJ1-4; D is possibly TRBD1 (6 bases). Trimming pared 5 bases from V and 7 bases from J, leaving 11 bases between. The CDR3 is 12 amino acids. In germline, CDR1 is DFQATT, CDR2 SNEGSKA (reference sequence). The CDR3 sequence: CSAWDIGEKLFF. In DNA form, the CDR3 reads TGCAGTGCTTGGGACATTGGTGAAAAACTGTTTTTT.

This clonotype was seen repeatedly, ten times or more. This beta chain was picked up by a library intended for alpha chains and is off target, so its count carries little meaning. The chain combines TRBV7-2 with TRBJ2-3; no clear D gene. Deletions cut 2 bases from V and 0 bases from J, with 6 bases between. Germline assignment: CDR1 SGHTA and CDR2 FQGNSA. The CDR3 totals 14 residues. Written as DNA, the CDR3 is TGTGCCAGCAGCTTACGCAAAAGCACAGATACGCAGTATTTT. This sequence encodes CASSLRKSTDTQYF.